A selection of T cell receptor beta chains follows, all from one sample in a study of blood T cell repertoires in COVID-19. Measured with immunoSEQ multiplex PCR; TCRdb has only the in-frame clones, and not every one. Counted here are 110,000 to 150,000 clones, more than 70% occurring once; the ten biggest clones make up 8.2%. Input material: peripheral blood. The receptors come from a woman aged 60 to 75 with acute or convalescent COVID-19. CDR3s include the opening cysteine and the closing phenylalanine or tryptophan. A D gene is named only where the DNA matches it firmly. The listing skips clone size in some rows; elsewhere it reads once, few, many or a size class.

j_gene | v_gene | d_gene | abundance | CDR3aa | CDR3nt
TRBJ2-2 | TRBV24-1 | TRBD2 | - | CATSDPLTRTSGNTGELFF | TGTGCCACCAGTGACCCCTTGACAAGGACTAGCGGGAACACCGGGGAGCTGTTTTTT
TRBJ1-2 | TRBV7-2 | - | - | CASSLRGVGYTF | TGTGCCAGCAGCTTAAGGGGCGTGGGCTACACCTTC
TRBJ1-5 | TRBV12-3/TRBV12-4 | TRBD1 | - | CASSRQGGQPQHF | TGTGCCAGCAGTCGACAGGGGGGACAGCCCCAGCATTTT
TRBJ2-7 | TRBV18 | - | - | CASSHNTEGNPYEQYF | TGTGCCAGCTCACACAACACAGAGGGCAACCCCTACGAGCAGTACTTC
TRBJ1-1 | TRBV6-5 | TRBD1 | - | CASSYGQGNTEAFF | TGTGCCAGCAGTTACGGACAGGGGAACACTGAAGCTTTCTTT
TRBJ1-2 | TRBV9 | TRBD1 | - | CASSATGTGAMGYTF | TGTGCCAGCAGCGCCACCGGGACAGGGGCTATGGGCTACACCTTC
TRBJ2-5 | TRBV4-1 | - | once | CASSHEQGETQYF | TGCGCCAGCAGCCACGAGCAGGGCGAGACCCAGTACTTC
TRBJ1-2 | TRBV28 | - | - | CASSFSQAPSLTF | TGTGCCAGCAGTTTCTCGCAGGCTCCCTCGCTCACCTTC
TRBJ1-1 | TRBV18 | TRBD1 | once | CASSPSISRQGKRDTEAFF | TGTGCCAGCTCACCAAGTATATCGCGACAGGGGAAGAGGGACACTGAAGCTTTCTTT
TRBJ2-2 | TRBV7-9 | - | - | CASSLATGNTGELFF | TGTGCCAGCAGCTTAGCGACAGGGAACACCGGGGAGCTGTTTTTT
TRBJ2-3 | TRBV5-5 | TRBD2 | - | CASSLRPSGGGTDTQYF | TGTGCCAGCAGCTTGCGCCCAAGCGGGGGGGGCACAGATACGCAGTATTTT
TRBJ1-1 | TRBV18 | - | few | CASSHPSGTEAFF | TGTGCCAGCTCTCATCCATCCGGCACTGAAGCTTTCTTT
TRBJ1-1 | TRBV5-1 | - | - | CASSPGSWNTEAFF | TGCGCCAGCAGCCCAGGGTCCTGGAACACTGAAGCTTTCTTT
TRBJ1-4 | TRBV15 | - | - | CATSRDPMRGDRVEKLFF | TGTGCCACCAGCAGAGACCCGATGCGGGGGGATCGGGTTGAAAAACTGTTTTTT
TRBJ1-2 | TRBV7-9 | - | - | CASSLVTGDLGGYTF | TGTGCCAGCAGCTTAGTTACCGGGGACTTGGGAGGCTACACCTTC
TRBJ2-7 | TRBV13 | TRBD1 | - | CASSYRQGYEQYF | TGTGCCAGCAGCTACAGACAGGGCTACGAGCAGTACTTC
TRBJ2-7 | TRBV7-8 | - | - | CASSLRQDYEQYF | TGTGCCAGCAGCCTCCGACAGGACTACGAGCAGTACTTC
TRBJ1-2 | TRBV5-1 | - | - | CASSLRQAVYGYTF | TGCGCCAGCAGCTTGAGACAAGCGGTCTATGGCTACACCTTC
TRBJ2-3 | TRBV6-2/TRBV6-3 | - | - | CASSYLGTDTQYF | TGTGCCAGCAGTTACCTAGGCACAGATACGCAGTATTTT
TRBJ1-2 | TRBV4-1 | - | once | CASSQDRGRGEGGYTF | TGCGCCAGCAGCCAAGATCGGGGCAGGGGCGAAGGAGGCTACACCTTC
TRBJ2-3 | TRBV4-1 | - | - | CASSHSLGLGLGLGRQTDTQYF | TGCGCCAGCAGCCACTCCTTGGGACTCGGTCTTGGGCTGGGGCGTCAAACAGATACGCAGTATTTT
TRBJ2-1 | TRBV4-1 | - | few | CASSQGVTGGGNEQFF | TGCGCCAGCAGCCAAGGGGTCACAGGGGGGGGCAATGAGCAGTTCTTC
TRBJ2-1 | TRBV15 | TRBD1 | - | CATSRPGQLAYNEQFF | TGTGCCACCAGCAGACCGGGACAGCTGGCTTACAATGAGCAGTTCTTC
TRBJ2-1 | TRBV29-1 | - | - | CSVGLRLQYNEQFF | TGCAGCGTCGGCCTCAGACTCCAGTACAATGAGCAGTTCTTC
TRBJ2-7 | TRBV5-4 | - | - | CASSLGWLRRPYHAEQYF | TGTGCCAGCAGCTTGGGATGGCTGAGGAGGCCCTATCATGCCGAGCAGTACTTC
TRBJ2-7 | TRBV28 | - | - | CASTQWRVGGPEQYF | TGTGCCAGCACCCAATGGCGGGTCGGCGGTCCCGAGCAGTACTTC
TRBJ2-7 | TRBV21-1 | - | - | CASRAPRGTGEQYF | TGTGCCAGCAGAGCTCCAAGGGGAACAGGAGAGCAGTACTTC
TRBJ2-7 | TRBV6-5 | TRBD2 | - | CASSSREGIYEQYF | TGTGCCAGCAGCTCTCGGGAGGGCATCTACGAGCAGTACTTC
TRBJ1-5 | TRBV19 | TRBD1 | - | CASSDRADAQPQHF | TGTGCCAGTAGTGACAGGGCGGACGCTCAGCCCCAGCATTTT
TRBJ1-2 | TRBV7-8 | - | - | CASSLGQGPYYGYTF | TGTGCCAGCAGCTTAGGTCAGGGGCCTTACTATGGCTACACCTTC
TRBJ2-3 | TRBV19 | - | - | CASSIRVDTQYF | TGTGCCAGTAGTATCCGGGTAGATACGCAGTATTTT
TRBJ1-6 | TRBV10-1 | TRBD1 | few | CARRQGQSSYNSPLHF | TGCGCCAGGAGACAGGGTCAGAGCTCCTATAATTCACCCCTCCACTTT
TRBJ2-3 | TRBV19 | - | - | CASSMGQAPPSTDTQYF | TGTGCCAGTAGTATGGGGCAGGCGCCTCCTAGCACAGATACGCAGTATTTT
TRBJ1-1 | TRBV5-1 | TRBD1 | - | CASSLQGATEAFF | TGCGCCAGCAGCTTGCAGGGGGCGACTGAAGCTTTCTTT
TRBJ2-5 | TRBV12-3/TRBV12-4 | - | many | CASSYPAGTQYF | TGTGCCAGCAGTTATCCAGCAGGGACCCAGTACTTC
TRBJ1-1 | TRBV28 | - | - | CASSLSGATEAFF | TGTGCCAGCAGTTTATCAGGGGCCACTGAAGCTTTCTTT
TRBJ1-2 | TRBV7-9 | TRBD1 | - | CASSYRGQGPANYGYTF | TGTGCCAGCAGCTACCGTGGACAGGGCCCAGCTAACTATGGCTACACCTTC
TRBJ2-1 | TRBV5-1 | - | once | CASSQVDGNEQFF | TGCGCCAGCAGCCAGGTCGATGGTAACGAGCAGTTCTTC
TRBJ2-1 | TRBV11-2 | - | - | CASRAGGRNEQFF | TGTGCCAGCAGGGCAGGAGGACGCAATGAGCAGTTCTTC
TRBJ1-5 | TRBV7-8 | - | - | CASSQIHLRTDSNQPQHF | TGTGCCAGCAGCCAAATTCATCTAAGGACAGATAGCAATCAGCCCCAGCATTTT
TRBJ1-1 | TRBV3-1/TRBV3-2 | TRBD1 | - | CASSQVGRQGNAFF | TGTGCCAGCAGCCAAGTTGGGAGACAGGGGAACGCTTTCTTT
TRBJ2-1 | TRBV6-5 | - | - | CASSGLRGNEQFF | TGTGCCAGCAGCGGACTACGTGGAAATGAGCAGTTCTTC
TRBJ1-5 | TRBV5-6 | - | few | CASSQAVGNQPQHF | TGTGCCAGCAGCCAAGCGGTTGGCAATCAGCCCCAGCATTTT
TRBJ1-1 | TRBV11-3 | - | - | CASSKGGWTEAFF | TGTGCCAGCAGCAAAGGGGGTTGGACTGAAGCTTTCTTT
TRBJ2-7 | TRBV27 | - | - | CASRDGGTYEQYF | TGTGCCAGCAGGGACGGAGGCACTTACGAGCAGTACTTC
TRBJ2-1 | TRBV5-1 | - | - | CASSLERRQDNEQFF | TGCGCCAGCAGCTTGGAACGCCGACAGGACAATGAGCAGTTCTTC
TRBJ2-1 | TRBV9 | - | - | CASSASLADNEQFF | TGTGCCAGCAGCGCCTCTTTAGCGGACAATGAGCAGTTCTTC
TRBJ1-5 | TRBV18 | TRBD1 | - | CASSPNRGDQPQHF | TGTGCCAGCTCACCAAACAGGGGCGATCAGCCCCAGCATTTT
TRBJ2-5 | TRBV7-3 | - | - | CASSPNPGTQYF | TGTGCCAGCAGCCCCAACCCGGGGACCCAGTACTTC